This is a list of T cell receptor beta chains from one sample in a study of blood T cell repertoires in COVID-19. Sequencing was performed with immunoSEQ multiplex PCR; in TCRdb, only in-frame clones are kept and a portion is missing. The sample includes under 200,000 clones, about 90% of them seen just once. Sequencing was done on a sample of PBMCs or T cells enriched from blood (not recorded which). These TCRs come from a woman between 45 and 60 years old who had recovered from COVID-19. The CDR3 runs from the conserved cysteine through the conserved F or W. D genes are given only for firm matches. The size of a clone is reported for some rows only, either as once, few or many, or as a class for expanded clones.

CDR3: CASSNRGSTEAFF
DNA: TGTGCCAGCAGTAACAGGGGAAGCACTGAAGCTTTCTTT
D: TRBD1
J: TRBJ1-1
size: .
V: TRBV27

CDR3: CASSSDRNSPLHF
DNA: TGCGCCAGCAGCTCGGACAGGAATTCACCCCTCCACTTT
D: TRBD1
J: TRBJ1-6
size: .
V: TRBV5-1

CDR3: CASSSRNLGEQYF
DNA: TGTGCCAGCAGCAGCAGGAACTTGGGTGAGCAGTACTTC
D: .
J: TRBJ2-7
size: once
V: TRBV12-3/TRBV12-4

CDR3: CASSQSRQGTYEQYF
DNA: TGCGCCAGCAGCCAGAGTAGACAGGGGACCTACGAGCAGTACTTC
D: TRBD1
J: TRBJ2-7
size: .
V: TRBV4-3

CDR3: CASSLEGRSEAFF
DNA: TGCGCCAGCAGCTTAGAGGGCCGATCTGAAGCTTTCTTT
D: .
J: TRBJ1-1
size: once
V: TRBV5-1

CDR3: CASSLAGITYGYTF
DNA: TGTGCCAGCAGCTTGGCAGGTATCACTTATGGCTACACCTTC
D: .
J: TRBJ1-2
size: .
V: TRBV7-2

CDR3: CASSDLAGGVGSTDTQYF
DNA: TGTGCCAGCAGCGACCTAGCGGGAGGGGTTGGGAGCACAGATACGCAGTATTTT
D: TRBD2
J: TRBJ2-3
size: .
V: TRBV5-5

CDR3: CAWSVAISYEQYF
DNA: TGTGCCTGGAGTGTTGCGATCTCCTACGAGCAGTACTTC
D: .
J: TRBJ2-7
size: .
V: TRBV30

CDR3: CASSPRDKGNGLAGKQYF
DNA: TGTGCCAGTAGTCCCCGGGACAAGGGAAATGGACTAGCGGGAAAGCAGTACTTC
D: TRBD2
J: TRBJ2-7
size: .
V: TRBV19

CDR3: CASSLEPGYEQYF
DNA: TGTGCCAGCAGCCTCGAACCAGGCTACGAGCAGTACTTC
D: .
J: TRBJ2-7
size: .
V: TRBV3-1/TRBV3-2

CDR3: CASSSDRTYEQYF
DNA: TGTGCCAGCAGCTCCGACAGGACCTACGAGCAGTACTTC
D: .
J: TRBJ2-7
size: .
V: TRBV5-4

CDR3: CASSLGTLPYEQYF
DNA: TGTGCCAGCAGCTTAGGGACTCTTCCCTACGAGCAGTACTTC
D: .
J: TRBJ2-7
size: .
V: TRBV5-8

CDR3: CASSTDRGTEAFF
DNA: TGTGCCAGCAGCACCGACAGGGGCACTGAAGCTTTCTTT
D: TRBD1
J: TRBJ1-1
size: .
V: TRBV5-4

CDR3: CASREDWGDTQYF
DNA: TGTGCCAGCAGGGAGGACTGGGGAGATACGCAGTATTTT
D: .
J: TRBJ2-3
size: .
V: TRBV2

CDR3: CASSSQTGQPQHF
DNA: TGTGCCAGCAGCAGCCAAACAGGGCAGCCCCAGCATTTT
D: .
J: TRBJ1-5
size: few
V: TRBV5-6

CDR3: CASSPRLAGGPGEQYF
DNA: TGTGCCAGCAGCCCCCGACTAGCGGGAGGGCCAGGTGAGCAGTACTTC
D: TRBD2
J: TRBJ2-7
size: .
V: TRBV11-3

CDR3: CATSRDRGRGGNTIYF
DNA: TGTGCCACCAGCAGAGACAGGGGCAGGGGTGGAAACACCATATATTTT
D: .
J: TRBJ1-3
size: .
V: TRBV15

CDR3: CASSFPGGDREQFF
DNA: TGTGCCAGCAGCTTTCCGGGGGGAGACAGGGAGCAGTTCTTC
D: .
J: TRBJ2-1
size: .
V: TRBV7-9

CDR3: CASSDRSSYNEQFF
DNA: TGTGCCAGCAGTGACCGGAGCTCCTACAATGAGCAGTTCTTC
D: .
J: TRBJ2-1
size: .
V: TRBV2

CDR3: CASSLAPSQPQHF
DNA: TGTGCCAGCAGCTTAGCGCCCAGTCAGCCCCAGCATTTT
D: .
J: TRBJ1-5
size: .
V: TRBV7-2

CDR3: CASSQGLAGDTQYF
DNA: TGTGCCAGCAGCCAAGGTCTAGCTGGAGATACGCAGTATTTT
D: .
J: TRBJ2-3
size: .
V: TRBV14

CDR3: CASSRGTSSYEQYF
DNA: TGTGCCAGCAGCCGCGGGACTAGCTCCTACGAGCAGTACTTC
D: TRBD2
J: TRBJ2-7
size: .
V: TRBV28

CDR3: CASSLTTASNYGYTF
DNA: TGTGCCAGCAGCTTGACGACAGCCTCTAACTATGGCTACACCTTC
D: .
J: TRBJ1-2
size: .
V: TRBV5-6

CDR3: CASRSRGSNTEAFF
DNA: TGTGCCAGCAGATCCAGGGGGTCTAACACTGAAGCTTTCTTT
D: TRBD1
J: TRBJ1-1
size: .
V: TRBV2

CDR3: CASSFGQNQPQHF
DNA: TGTGCCAGCAGCTTTGGACAAAACCAGCCCCAGCATTTT
D: .
J: TRBJ1-5
size: .
V: TRBV7-6

CDR3: CASSLGQTYEQYF
DNA: TGTGCCAGCAGTTTAGGGCAAACCTACGAGCAGTACTTC
D: .
J: TRBJ2-7
size: .
V: TRBV12-3/TRBV12-4

CDR3: CASSQDLPGTKYNEQFF
DNA: TGCGCCAGCAGCCAAGATCTCCCCGGGACTAAATACAATGAGCAGTTCTTC
D: TRBD2
J: TRBJ2-1
size: .
V: TRBV4-3

CDR3: CASSSPDRGNTEAFF
DNA: TGTGCCAGCAGCTCTCCAGACAGGGGGAACACTGAAGCTTTCTTT
D: TRBD1
J: TRBJ1-1
size: .
V: TRBV7-9

CDR3: CASRGGGDGYEKLFF
DNA: TGTGCCAGCAGGGGGGGAGGTGATGGTTATGAAAAACTGTTTTTT
D: .
J: TRBJ1-4
size: .
V: TRBV27

CDR3: CASREGQRTDTQYF
DNA: TGTGCCAGCAGGGAAGGACAGCGCACAGATACGCAGTATTTT
D: .
J: TRBJ2-3
size: once
V: TRBV2

CDR3: CASSYSIAGGRRNEQFF
DNA: TGTGCCAGCAGTTATTCAATAGCGGGAGGACGTCGCAATGAGCAGTTCTTC
D: TRBD2
J: TRBJ2-1
size: once
V: TRBV6-2/TRBV6-3

CDR3: CASSFQGAGEQFF
DNA: TGTGCCAGCAGTTTTCAAGGGGCTGGGGAGCAGTTCTTC
D: .
J: TRBJ2-1
size: .
V: TRBV12-3/TRBV12-4

CDR3: CASSFRTSGRYEQYF
DNA: TGTGCCAGCAGCTTTCGGACTAGCGGGAGGTACGAGCAGTACTTC
D: TRBD2
J: TRBJ2-7
size: .
V: TRBV7-2

CDR3: CASSLMEGGLQPQHF
DNA: TGTGCCAGCAGTTTGATGGAGGGGGGGTTACAGCCCCAGCATTTT
D: .
J: TRBJ1-5
size: .
V: TRBV2

CDR3: CASSLGTSGRAETQYF
DNA: TGTGCCAGCAGCTTAGGGACTAGCGGGAGGGCAGAGACCCAGTACTTC
D: TRBD2
J: TRBJ2-5
size: .
V: TRBV11-2

CDR3: CASSLIEGVQPQHF
DNA: TGTGCCAGCAGCTTAATTGAGGGCGTTCAGCCCCAGCATTTT
D: .
J: TRBJ1-5
size: .
V: TRBV11-2

CDR3: CASSGAGGKYTEAFF
DNA: TGTGCCAGCAGTGGGGCAGGGGGAAAGTACACTGAAGCTTTCTTT
D: TRBD1
J: TRBJ1-1
size: .
V: TRBV28

CDR3: CASAPRAVPGTQYF
DNA: TGTGCCAGCGCCCCCAGGGCAGTACCTGGGACCCAGTACTTC
D: .
J: TRBJ2-5
size: .
V: TRBV2

CDR3: CASPPTGANTGELFF
DNA: TGTGCCAGCCCCCCAACAGGTGCCAACACCGGGGAGCTGTTTTTT
D: .
J: TRBJ2-2
size: .
V: TRBV11-2

CDR3: CASSLGTAEVETQYF
DNA: TGTGCCAGCAGCTTAGGGACGGCGGAGGTTGAGACCCAGTACTTC
D: .
J: TRBJ2-5
size: .
V: TRBV7-2

CDR3: CASSLKEAGELFF
DNA: TGCGCCAGCAGTCTCAAGGAGGCCGGGGAGCTGTTTTTT
D: .
J: TRBJ2-2
size: .
V: TRBV23-1

CDR3: CASSPRQGVGYTF
DNA: TGTGCCAGCAGCCCGCGACAGGGGGTTGGCTACACCTTC
D: TRBD1
J: TRBJ1-2
size: .
V: TRBV14

CDR3: CASSLRDVTEAFF
DNA: TGTGCCAGCTCACTGCGGGACGTAACTGAAGCTTTCTTT
D: .
J: TRBJ1-1
size: .
V: TRBV12-3/TRBV12-4

CDR3: CASSDSPGNTGELFF
DNA: TGTGCCAGCAGTGACTCGCCAGGGAACACCGGGGAGCTGTTTTTT
D: .
J: TRBJ2-2
size: .
V: TRBV6-4

CDR3: CASSLSGQGSNYGYTF
DNA: TGTGCCAGCAGTTTATCGGGACAGGGCTCTAACTATGGCTACACCTTC
D: TRBD1
J: TRBJ1-2
size: few
V: TRBV27

CDR3: CAWAGFANAGELFF
DNA: TGTGCCTGGGCGGGATTCGCTAACGCCGGGGAGCTGTTTTTT
D: .
J: TRBJ2-2
size: .
V: TRBV30

CDR3: CATSRDNLGGTEYF
DNA: TGTGCCACCAGCAGAGATAATCTCGGGGGAACGGAGTACTTC
D: .
J: TRBJ2-7
size: .
V: TRBV15

CDR3: CASSRTSGSGNEQFF
DNA: TGTGCCAGCAGCCGGACTAGCGGGAGTGGTAATGAGCAGTTCTTC
D: TRBD2
J: TRBJ2-1
size: .
V: TRBV11-1

CDR3: CASSESGTGRSNQPQHF
DNA: TGTGCCAGCAGTGAATCCGGGACAGGGAGAAGCAATCAGCCCCAGCATTTT
D: TRBD1
J: TRBJ1-5
size: few
V: TRBV25-1

CDR3: CASSFQQETQYF
DNA: TGTGCCAGCAGCTTCCAGCAAGAGACCCAGTACTTC
D: .
J: TRBJ2-5
size: .
V: TRBV11-2

CDR3: CASSYSGTSSTYEQYF
DNA: TGTGCCAGCAGTTACTCCGGGACTAGCTCTACCTACGAGCAGTACTTC
D: TRBD2
J: TRBJ2-7
size: .
V: TRBV6-5

CDR3: CASSSSGAQETQYF
DNA: TGTGCCAGCAGCTCGTCAGGGGCCCAAGAGACCCAGTACTTC
D: .
J: TRBJ2-5
size: .
V: TRBV7-8

CDR3: CATSSQGGEETQYF
DNA: TGTGCCACCAGCAGTCAGGGGGGAGAAGAGACCCAGTACTTC
D: .
J: TRBJ2-5
size: once
V: TRBV24-1

CDR3: CASSRLQGRTEAFF
DNA: TGTGCCAGCAGCCGGCTACAGGGCAGGACTGAAGCTTTCTTT
D: .
J: TRBJ1-1
size: .
V: TRBV3-1/TRBV3-2

CDR3: CASSDQLAGGLSTDTQYF
DNA: TGTGCCAGCAGTGATCAACTAGCGGGAGGCCTCAGCACAGATACGCAGTATTTT
D: TRBD2
J: TRBJ2-3
size: .
V: TRBV2

CDR3: CASSSQDRHSYEQYF
DNA: TGTGCCAGCAGCTCCCAGGACAGGCACTCCTACGAGCAGTACTTC
D: TRBD1
J: TRBJ2-7
size: .
V: TRBV5-4